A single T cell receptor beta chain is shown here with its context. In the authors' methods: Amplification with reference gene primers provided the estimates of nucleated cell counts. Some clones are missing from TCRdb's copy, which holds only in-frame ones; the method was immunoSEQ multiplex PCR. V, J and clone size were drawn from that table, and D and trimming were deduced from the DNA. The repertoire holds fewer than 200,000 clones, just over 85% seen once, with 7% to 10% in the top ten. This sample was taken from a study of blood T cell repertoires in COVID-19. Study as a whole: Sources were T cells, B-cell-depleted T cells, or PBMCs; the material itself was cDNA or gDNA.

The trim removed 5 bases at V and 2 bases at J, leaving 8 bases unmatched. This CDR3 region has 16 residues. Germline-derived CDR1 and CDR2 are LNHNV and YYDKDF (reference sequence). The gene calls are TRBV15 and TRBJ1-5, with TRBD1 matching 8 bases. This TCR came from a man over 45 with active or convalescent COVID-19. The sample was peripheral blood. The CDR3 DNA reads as TGTGCCACCAGCGCAGGCGGACAGGGAGGCAATCAGCCCCAGCATTTT. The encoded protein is CATSAGGQGGNQPQHF.